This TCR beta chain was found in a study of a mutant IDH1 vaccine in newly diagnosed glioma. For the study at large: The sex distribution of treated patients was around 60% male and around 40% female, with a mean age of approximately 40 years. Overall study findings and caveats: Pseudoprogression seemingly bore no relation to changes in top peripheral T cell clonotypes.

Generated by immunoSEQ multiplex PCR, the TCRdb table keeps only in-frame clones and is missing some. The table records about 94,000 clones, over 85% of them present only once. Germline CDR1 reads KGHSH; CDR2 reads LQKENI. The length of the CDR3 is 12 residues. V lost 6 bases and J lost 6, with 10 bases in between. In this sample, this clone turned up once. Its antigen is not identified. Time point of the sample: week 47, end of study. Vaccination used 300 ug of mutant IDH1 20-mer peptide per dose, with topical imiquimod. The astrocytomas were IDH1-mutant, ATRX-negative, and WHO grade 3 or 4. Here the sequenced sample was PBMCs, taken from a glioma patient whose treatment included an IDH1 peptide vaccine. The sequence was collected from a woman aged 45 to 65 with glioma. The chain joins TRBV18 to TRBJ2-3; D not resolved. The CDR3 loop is CASSPHGDTQYF. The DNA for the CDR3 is TGTGCCAGCTCGCCTCACGGGGATACGCAGTATTTT. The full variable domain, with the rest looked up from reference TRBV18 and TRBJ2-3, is NAGVMQNPRHLVRRRGQEARLRCSPMKGHSHVYWYRQLPEEGLKFMVYLQKENIIDESGMPKERFSAEFPKEGPSILRIQQVVRGDSAAYFCASSPHGDTQYFGPGTRLTVL.